These 30 T cell receptor beta chains share one sample of origin, sequenced in a study of CD8+ T cells in alopecia areata. As the sequencing template, cDNA was produced by extracting RNA and reverse transcribing it. Libraries were prepared by immunoSEQ multiplex PCR; TCRdb keeps only in-frame clonotypes and omits some of them. The sample has over 150,000 clones; about 53% are singletons. This sample's treatment: oral pan-JAK inhibitor, 5-10 mg twice daily. The source material was CD8+ T cells sorted from blood, sampled at week 24, from a patient treated with tofacitinib. The receptors come from a human donor with alopecia areata.

The chain joins TRBV9 to TRBJ2-4; 8 nucleotides line up with TRBD2. Germline V CDR1 and CDR2: SGDLS, YYNGEE. The CDR3 is 15 amino acids. Germline trimming cut 7 bases from V and 3 bases from J; bases unmatched to any gene: 9. In nucleotides, the CDR3 is TGTGCCAGCGCCTTCGGGCTAGCGGGCAAAAACATTCAGTACTTC. Its protein product is CASAFGLAGKNIQYF.

The V and J genes are TRBV30 and TRBJ2-2, with D uncertain. This CDR3 contains 13 residues. V was cut by 6 bases and J by 4 bases, with 12 bases left in between. The germline CDR1 and CDR2 sequences are GTSNPN and SVGIG (reference sequence). Here the CDR3 DNA reads TGTGCCTGTGTACTCTTGGCCACCGGGGAGCTGTTTTTT. It codes for CACVLLATGELFF.

V usage is TRBV4-1 and J usage is TRBJ2-7; 9 bases map to TRBD2. There are 18 residues in the CDR3. From germline, CDR1 is MGHRA and CDR2 YSYEKL. The ends lost 4 bases at V and 1 base at J; junction bases unmatched: 14. This CDR3 is CASSPHGEVAGESYEQYF. The DNA for the CDR3 is TGCGCCAGCAGCCCCCACGGAGAGGTAGCGGGGGAATCCTACGAGCAGTACTTC.

This clone was picked up one time. The sample has other DNA sequences that encode this CDR3 too. The chain combines TRBV30 with TRBJ1-1, with 7 bases lining up with TRBD1. With V trimmed by 0 bases and J by 0 bases, 1 base remained unmatched. CDR1 is GTSNPN, CDR2 SVGIG, per germline (reference sequence). The CDR3 is 14 residues long. CDR3 coding DNA: TGTGCCTGGAGTGTAGGGGGCCTGAACACTGAAGCTTTCTTT. Amino acid sequence: CAWSVGGLNTEAFF.

The genes are TRBV19 and TRBJ2-7; D gene ambiguous. V lost 5 bases, J lost 0 bases, and 8 bases lay in between. CDR3 size: 13 residues. Germline CDR1 LNHDA, CDR2 SQIVND (reference sequence). CDR3 bases: TGTGCCAGTAGTGGTCCAGCCTCCTACGAGCAGTACTTC. This sequence encodes CASSGPASYEQYF. Full variable domain (outside the CDR3, taken from reference TRBV19 and TRBJ2-7): DGGITQSPKYLFRKEGQNVTLSCEQNLNHDAMYWYRQDPGQGLRLIYYSQIVNDFQKGDIAEGYSVSREKKESFPLTVTSAQKNPTAFYLCASSGPASYEQYFGPGTRLTVT.

V gene TRBV29-1 combines with J gene TRBJ2-3; D unresolved. The germline gives CDR1 SQVTM, CDR2 ANQGSEA. CDR3 length equals 10 residues. Trimming stripped 2 bases from V and 4 bases from J, with 1 base between. CDR3 in amino acids: CSVESDTQYF. In DNA form, the CDR3 reads TGCAGCGTTGAATCAGATACGCAGTATTTT.

V usage is TRBV6-5 and J usage is TRBJ1-1, with D possibly matching TRBD1 (5 bases). Germline CDR1 MNHEY, CDR2 SVGAGI. CDR3 size: 13 residues. Trimming removed 6 bases from V and 1 base from J, with 9 bases in between. The CDR3: CASRRGTNTEAFF. The CDR3 DNA follows: TGTGCCAGCAGGCGAGGGACGAACACTGAAGCTTTCTTT.

The chain joins TRBV4-3 to TRBJ1-1; D gene uncertain. The CDR3 is made up of 16 amino acids. Germline-derived CDR1 and CDR2 are LGHNA and YSLEER. Trimming took 0 bases from V and 1 from J, leaving 12 bases between them. This CDR3 reads CASSQDRRRKNTEAFF. CDR3 in DNA: TGCGCCAGCAGCCAAGATCGGCGACGAAAGAACACTGAAGCTTTCTTT.

This chain links TRBV29-1 with TRBJ1-2, with no clear D. CDR1 and CDR2 (germline): SQVTM, ANQGSEA. V gave up 3 bases and J gave up 0 bases, with 17 bases separating them. The CDR3 covers 16 residues. The CDR3 DNA is TGCAGCGTTGATAAGATGGAGACTCCAGCTAACTATGGCTACACCTTC. It translates to CSVDKMETPANYGYTF.

This chain joins TRBV11-2 and TRBJ2-1; 8 nucleotides align to TRBD2. The CDR3 has 14 amino acids. The germline V gene encodes CDR1 SGHAT and CDR2 FQNNGV. Trimming cost V 5 bases and J 6 bases; bases outside gene matches: 6. CDR3 loop: CASSPPSGGNEQFF. In nucleotides, the CDR3 is TGTGCCAGCAGCCCGCCGAGCGGGGGCAATGAGCAGTTCTTC.

This clone has a handful of counts. The chain combines TRBV10-1 with TRBJ1-5; 7 nucleotides match TRBD1. Germline loops: CDR1 WNHNN, CDR2 SYGVQD (reference sequence). The CDR3 has 12 amino acids. V was pared by 7 bases and J by 5 bases, with 2 bases of the junction left unmatched. CDR3 nucleotide sequence: TGCGCCAGCAAAACAGGGGATCAGCCCCAGCATTTT. It specifies CASKTGDQPQHF.

The chain employs TRBV5-6 and TRBJ2-5; 10 nucleotides align to TRBD2. V lost 0 bases, J lost 4 bases, and 6 bases stayed unmatched. The CDR3 contains 16 residues. CDR1 is SGHDT and CDR2 is YYEEEE in the germline V gene. CDR3 bases: TGTGCCAGCAGCTTGGAGCTAGCGGGGGCCGGAGAGACCCAGTACTTC. Amino acids: CASSLELAGAGETQYF.

The V gene is TRBV16, the J gene TRBJ1-4, with 8 bases that match TRBD1. The germline CDR1 and CDR2 sequences are KGHSY and FQNENV. The CDR3 is made up of 15 amino acids. The junction had 7 bases not matched to a gene; V was cut back by 4 bases and J by 6 bases. CDR3 protein: CASSPEQGVYEKLFF. The CDR3 DNA reads TGTGCCAGCAGCCCAGAACAGGGGGTGTATGAAAAACTGTTTTTT. The full variable domain, with the rest looked up from reference TRBV16 and TRBJ1-4, is GEEVAQTPKHLVRGEGQKAKLYCAPIKGHSYVFWYQQVLKNEFKFLISFQNENVFDETGMPKERFSAKCLPNSPCSLEIQATKLEDSAVYFCASSPEQGVYEKLFFGSGTQLSVL.

The genes are TRBV7-8 and TRBJ2-3; 13 nucleotides line up with TRBD2. The germline CDR1 and CDR2 sequences are SGHVS and FQNEAQ. The CDR3 sequence is 19 residues long. Trimming removed 0 bases from V and 1 base from J; junction bases left unmatched: 7. CDR3 sequence (DNA): TGTGCCAGCAGCTTAGCGTATTTAGGGACTAGCGGGGGCACAGATACGCAGTATTTT. It encodes CASSLAYLGTSGGTDTQYF.

The J gene is TRBJ1-1, the V gene TRBV5-1; no definite D call. The CDR3 contains 12 residues. Germline CDR1 SGHRS, CDR2 YFSETQ. The V end was cut by 6 bases, the J end by 1 base, with 7 bases between. Written as DNA, the CDR3 is TGCGCCAGCAAACGGGGGAACACTGAAGCTTTCTTT. Its translation: CASKRGNTEAFF.

The sample holds a few counts of this clone. The chain uses TRBV29-1 and TRBJ2-2; D gene uncertain. The germline CDR1 and CDR2 sequences are SQVTM and ANQGSEA. The CDR3 has 11 amino acids. Trimming removed 4 bases at V and 8 bases at J, with 8 bases between. The CDR3 loop reads CSVVLRGELFF. The DNA for the CDR3 is TGCAGCGTTGTCCTTAGGGGGGAGCTGTTTTTT.

The chain uses TRBV5-1 and TRBJ2-3; the match to TRBD2 covers 13 bases. The germline V gene has CDR1 SGHRS and CDR2 YFSETQ. This CDR3 comprises 17 residues. The ends lost 4 bases at V and 2 bases at J; junction bases unmatched: 7. CDR3 protein: CASSETSGGAYTDTQYF. The CDR3 DNA is TGCGCCAGCAGCGAAACTAGCGGGGGGGCCTACACAGATACGCAGTATTTT.

Here the CDR3 reads CASSRETQYF. The CDR3 nucleotides read TGTGCCAGCAGTAGGGAGACCCAGTACTTC. This sequence joins TRBV25-1 and TRBJ2-5; D remains unclear. The V gene lost 5 bases and the J gene lost 5 bases, with 3 bases spanning the gap. This CDR3 contains 10 residues. Germline V gene sequence: CDR1 MGHDK, CDR2 SYGVNS.

V usage is TRBV6-6 and J usage is TRBJ1-1; D gene uncertain. V gave up 2 bases and J gave up 0 bases, with 13 bases separating them. The CDR3 is 16 amino acids. CDR1 MNHNY and CDR2 SVGAGI come from the germline V gene (reference sequence). The chain's CDR3 is CASSYEKQQMNTEAFF. Written as DNA, the CDR3 is TGTGCCAGCAGTTACGAAAAACAACAGATGAACACTGAAGCTTTCTTT.

The genes are TRBV10-3 and TRBJ2-3; 15 nucleotides align to TRBD2. V was clipped by 4 bases and J by 3 bases; unmatched bases: 8. Germline CDR1 is ENHRY and CDR2 is SYGVKD. This CDR3 comprises 18 residues. The CDR3 here is CAISGTGTSGGRTDTQYF. CDR3 sequence (DNA): TGTGCCATCAGTGGTACCGGGACTAGCGGGGGGCGGACAGATACGCAGTATTTT.

The chain joins TRBV7-8 to TRBJ1-1; D is unresolved. The CDR3 extends over 14 amino acids. V dropped 5 bases and J dropped 3 bases, with 13 bases sitting between them. The germline V gene encodes CDR1 SGHVS and CDR2 FQNEAQ. CDR3 loop: CASSPHEVDTEAFF. Written as DNA, the CDR3 is TGTGCCAGCAGCCCCCATGAAGTGGACACTGAAGCTTTCTTT.

This sequence joins TRBV4-3 and TRBJ2-1; a possible D gene is TRBD2 (5 bases). The germline CDR1 and CDR2 sequences are LGHNA and YSLEER. Trimming removed 0 bases at V and 8 bases at J, with 14 bases between. The CDR3 extends over 15 amino acids. The CDR3 bases are TGCGCCAGCAGCCAAGATCGAGACCTGAGGGATGAGCAGTTCTTC. Its protein product is CASSQDRDLRDEQFF.

This clone has just one count. The chain links TRBV30 to TRBJ2-2; the D gene is possibly TRBD1 (5 bases). This CDR3 has 13 residues. Germline values: CDR1 GTSNPN, CDR2 SVGIG (reference sequence). Trimming removed 2 bases at V and 7 bases at J, with 11 bases between. DNA of the CDR3: TGTGCCTGGAGTCAGGGCCCCGGCGGGGAGCTGTTTTTT. As protein: CAWSQGPGGELFF.

The CDR3 sequence is CSAQGRGIQAETQYF. DNA for the CDR3: TGCAGCGCTCAGGGGAGAGGTATCCAAGCGGAGACCCAGTACTTC. V is TRBV29-1 and J is TRBJ2-5; perhaps TRBD1 as D (6 bases). V was shortened by 7 bases and J by 5 bases, with 23 bases between the two germline ends. Germline V lookup: CDR1 SQVTM, CDR2 ANQGSEA. This CDR3 is built from 15 residues.

This clone was observed a single time. The chain recombines TRBV27 with TRBJ2-1; TRBD1 might be the D (7 bases). Germline V lookup: CDR1 MNHEY, CDR2 SMNVEV (reference sequence). The CDR3 loop spans 17 amino acids. The ends were cut back, 2 bases at V and 4 bases at J, with 18 bases in the middle. CDR3 region: CASSLARQGGTYNEQFF. The CDR3 region has the DNA TGTGCCAGCAGTTTAGCTAGGCAGGGGGGTACATACAATGAGCAGTTCTTC.

The chain combines TRBV20-1 with TRBJ1-2; TRBD1 matches at 7 bases. The CDR3 is 11 residues long. Germline values: CDR1 DFQATT, CDR2 SNEGSKA (reference sequence). The CDR3 region is CCLDRADGYTF. CDR3 bases: TGCTGCCTCGACAGGGCTGATGGCTACACCTTC.

V is TRBV10-1 and J is TRBJ2-7; D assignment may be TRBD1 or TRBD2 (5 bases each). The V end lost 3 bases, the J end lost 3 bases, and 15 bases lay between the germline ends. This CDR3 has 15 amino acids. Per germline, CDR1 WNHNN and CDR2 SYGVQD (reference sequence). CDR3 sequence: CASSDGVGAVYEQYF. The CDR3 DNA reads TGCGCCAGCAGTGACGGGGTAGGGGCTGTCTACGAGCAGTACTTC.

The gene calls are TRBV6-5 and TRBJ2-7; D is unresolved. The CDR3 is 13 amino acids. Trimming cost V 5 bases and J 1 base, with 9 bases left between them. Germline V lookup: CDR1 MNHEY, CDR2 SVGAGI. The CDR3 region has the DNA TGTGCCAGCAGTCGCCGCAGTTCCTACGAGCAGTACTTC. Translation: CASSRRSSYEQYF.

This chain joins TRBV28 and TRBJ2-1; possibly TRBD1 or TRBD2 for D (5 bases each). The CDR3 totals 14 residues. Germline V CDR1 and CDR2: MDHEN, SYDVKM. Trimming stripped 8 bases from V and 5 bases from J, with 16 bases between. The CDR3 sequence: CASGWTRGDNEQFF. The CDR3 DNA is TGTGCCAGCGGTTGGACCCGAGGGGACAATGAGCAGTTCTTC.

This clone has just a few counts. The chain joins TRBV7-9 to TRBJ1-1, with D perhaps TRBD1 (5 bases). V was cut by 3 bases and J by 10 bases, with 12 bases left in between. From germline, CDR1 is SEHNR and CDR2 FQNEAQ (reference sequence). CDR3 length equals 12 residues. CDR3: CASSLGPRLAFF. DNA of the CDR3: TGTGCCAGCAGCTTGGGGCCAAGGTTAGCTTTCTTT. The variable domain in full, completed from reference TRBV7-9 and TRBJ1-1, reads DTGVSQNPRHKITKRGQNVTFRCDPISEHNRLYWYRQTLGQGPEFLTYFQNEAQLEKSRLLSDRFSAERPKGSFSTLEIQRTEQGDSAMYLCASSLGPRLAFFGQGTRLTVV.